This T cell receptor (beta chain) was profiled in a study of blood T cell repertoires in COVID-19. Original processing notes: Nucleated cell number was recorded as an estimate derived from reference gene primer amplification. Only in-frame clones appear in the TCRdb table, and some are missing; sequencing was by immunoSEQ multiplex PCR. V and J calls and clone size are as listed in that table; D and trimming were resolved from the DNA. This table holds 200,000 to 250,000 clones, approximately 79% found once. Germline V lookup: CDR1 SGHRS, CDR2 YFSETQ. This CDR3 has 13 amino acids. V dropped 4 bases and J dropped 4 bases, with 12 bases sitting between them.

The rearrangement joins TRBV5-1 to TRBJ2-7; D perhaps matches TRBD1 (6 bases). This clonotype was sampled from a woman older than 75 with active or convalescent COVID-19. The sequencing sample was made of peripheral blood. CDR3: CASSVEGVYEQYF. CDR3 in DNA: TGCGCCAGCAGCGTAGAGGGGGTTTACGAGCAGTACTTC. Drawing the rest from reference TRBV5-1 and TRBJ2-7, the complete variable domain is KAGVTQTPRYLIKTRGQQVTLSCSPISGHRSVSWYQQTPGQGLQFLFEYFSETQRNKGNFPGRFSGRQFSNSRSEMNVSTLELGDSALYLCASSVEGVYEQYFGPGTRLTVT.